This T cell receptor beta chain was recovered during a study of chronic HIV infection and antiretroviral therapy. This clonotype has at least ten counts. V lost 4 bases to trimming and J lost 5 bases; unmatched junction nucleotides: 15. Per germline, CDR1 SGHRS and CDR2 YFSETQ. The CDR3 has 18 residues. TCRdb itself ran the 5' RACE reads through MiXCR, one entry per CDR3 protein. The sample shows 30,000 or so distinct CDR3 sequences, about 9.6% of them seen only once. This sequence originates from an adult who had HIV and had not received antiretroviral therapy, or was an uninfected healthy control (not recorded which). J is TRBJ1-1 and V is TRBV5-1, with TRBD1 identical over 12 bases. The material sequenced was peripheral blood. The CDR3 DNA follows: TGCGCCAGCAGCAAGAAGGTGGGACAGGGGGCCGAAGGGACTGAAGCTTTCTTT. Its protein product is CASSKKVGQGAEGTEAFF.